The 21 T cell receptor beta chains below all came from one sample that was sequenced in a study of molecular identifiers for immune sequencing clone quantification. TCRdb fed the PCR reads into MiXCR, producing one record per CDR3 protein. Among fewer than 350,000 distinct CDR3 sequences listed, roughly 24% were seen once. Sequencing was done on a sample of naive CD8+ T cells from blood, with Jurkat cell RNA spiked in. Subset defined: FACS-sorted CD8+CD4-CCR7+CD45RA+ naive T cells. These receptors were taken from a human donor in good health. Some libraries in this study had Jurkat cell RNA spiked in.

This clonotype appeared a few times. V gene TRBV20-1 combines with J gene TRBJ2-3; 7 positions match TRBD2. The CDR3 loop spans 14 amino acids. The V gene's germline CDR1 is DFQATT and CDR2 SNEGSKA (reference sequence). Unmatched junction bases numbered 4, after V lost 4 bases and J lost 0 bases. CDR3 sequence (DNA): TGCAGTGCTACCACTAGCGAGAGCACAGATACGCAGTATTTT. Residues: CSATTSESTDTQYF.

This clonotype was seen repeatedly, ten times or more. The rearrangement links TRBV7-9 to TRBJ1-5; 8 positions match TRBD1. The CDR3 spans 16 residues. Germline V gene sequence: CDR1 SEHNR, CDR2 FQNEAQ (reference sequence). The ends lost 1 base at V and 3 bases at J; junction bases unmatched: 5. The CDR3 reads CASSLVAGGYNQPQHF. The CDR3 bases are TGTGCCAGCAGCTTAGTGGCAGGGGGCTACAATCAGCCCCAGCATTTT. The full variable domain, its missing parts supplied by reference TRBV7-9 and TRBJ1-5, is DTGVSQNPRHKITKRGQNVTFRCDPISEHNRLYWYRQTLGQGPEFLTYFQNEAQLEKSRLLSDRFSAERPKGSFSTLEIQRTEQGDSAMYLCASSLVAGGYNQPQHFGDGTRLSIL.

The sample holds many counts of this clonotype. The chain couples TRBV19 to TRBJ1-1; no reliable D call. CDR3 length equals 13 residues. From germline, CDR1 is LNHDA and CDR2 SQIVND (reference sequence). V lost 3 bases and J lost 1, with 6 bases in between. CDR3 sequence reads: CASSILGNTEAFF. CDR3 nucleotides: TGTGCCAGTAGTATTCTGGGGAACACTGAAGCTTTCTTT.

This clonotype was detected a few times. The rearrangement uses TRBV4-1 and TRBJ1-2, with 7 bases aligning to TRBD1. The germline CDR1 and CDR2 sequences are MGHRA and YSYEKL. The V gene end was trimmed by 4 bases and the J gene end by 7 bases; junction bases not matched to a gene: 12. This CDR3 has 15 residues. The CDR3 loop is CASSPPGRQGIGYTF. The CDR3 DNA is TGCGCCAGCAGCCCCCCGGGGCGACAGGGAATTGGCTACACCTTC.

This clonotype was recorded at least ten times. The junction departs from germline at one end; a sequencing error may be responsible. The chain carries TRBV28 and TRBJ2-1, with D tentatively TRBD1 (5 bases). Germline assignment: CDR1 MDHEN and CDR2 SYDVKM. The CDR3 contains 15 residues. The CDR3 sequence: CASSLRQSSYNEQFF. The CDR3 bases are TGTGCTAGCAGTTTAAGACAGAGCTCCTACAATGAGCAGTTCTTC.

As to this clonotype: The CDR3 end shows no conserved phenylalanine or tryptophan, and so a read error is likely. The rearrangement joins TRBV7-2 to TRBJ2-5; TRBD2 agrees at 8 bases. This CDR3 has 14 residues. Germline V gives CDR1 SGHTA, CDR2 FQGNSA. With V trimmed by 2 bases and J by 5 bases, 4 bases remained unmatched. CDR3 bases: TGTGCCAGCAGCTTAAGCGGGAGCTTGGAGACCCAGTACATC. This translates into CASSLSGSLETQYI.

This clonotype was seen ten or more times. This chain connects TRBV28 to TRBJ2-7; the D call may be TRBD1 or TRBD2 (5 bases each). Germline values: CDR1 MDHEN, CDR2 SYDVKM. Trimming shortened V by 3 bases and J by 4 bases, and 13 bases separated the two germline ends. The CDR3 totals 14 residues. The DNA for the CDR3 is TGTGCCAGCAGTTTCAGAGGGGCCGGGTACGAGCAGTACTTC. Protein: CASSFRGAGYEQYF.

This clonotype was counted a few times. V usage is TRBV5-6 and J usage is TRBJ2-2; D ambiguous. CDR1 and CDR2 (germline): SGHDT, YYEEEE. V dropped 2 bases and J dropped 4 bases, with 12 bases sitting between them. The CDR3 is 15 amino acids. In DNA, the CDR3 is TGTGCCAGCAGCTTTGGCCAGCGAAGCACCGGGGAGCTGTTTTTT. Protein sequence: CASSFGQRSTGELFF.

This clonotype was observed at least ten times. The CDR3 reads CASSQGTGGLLDTQYF. CDR3 DNA sequence: TGCGCCAGCAGCCAAGGGACAGGGGGCTTATTAGATACGCAGTATTTT. J is TRBJ2-3 and V is TRBV4-3, with TRBD1 identical over 11 bases. This CDR3 contains 16 residues. Unmatched junction bases numbered 5, after V lost 1 base and J lost 5 bases. The germline gives CDR1 LGHNA, CDR2 YSLEER.

Only a few counts were recorded for this clonotype. V is TRBV6-5 and J is TRBJ2-7; 11 bases map to TRBD2. The germline V gene encodes CDR1 MNHEY and CDR2 SVGAGI. The V segment lost 6 bases and the J segment 3 bases; nucleotides outside the gene matches: 13. This CDR3 comprises 17 residues. The CDR3 sequence: CASRTFNSGRAHYEQYF. CDR3 nucleotides: TGTGCCAGCAGAACTTTCAATAGCGGGAGGGCCCACTACGAGCAGTACTTC.

This clonotype appeared a few times. The chain has TRBV20-1 and TRBJ1-1; 7 bases line up with TRBD1. The CDR3 loop spans 15 amino acids. The germline V gene has CDR1 DFQATT and CDR2 SNEGSKA (reference sequence). V lost 0 bases to trimming and J lost 1 base; unmatched junction nucleotides: 5. The CDR3 is CSARELTGTNTEAFF. In DNA form, the CDR3 reads TGCAGTGCTAGAGAATTGACAGGGACGAACACTGAAGCTTTCTTT.

A word on this clonotype: At one boundary the junction diverges from the germline segment, which might be a read error. This rearrangement joins TRBV5-4 to TRBJ2-1; 7 nucleotides align to TRBD2. The CDR3 consists of 15 residues. Per germline, CDR1 SGHNT and CDR2 YYREEE (reference sequence). CDR3 sequence: CASSLVLAFCNEQLF. CDR3 DNA sequence: TGTGCCAGCAGCTTGGTACTAGCGTTTTGCAATGAGCAGCTCTTC.

A remark on this clonotype: Compared with germline, one end of the junction differs, possibly owing to a read error. The chain has TRBV2 and TRBJ2-5, with unresolved D. This CDR3 has 14 amino acids. Germline CDR1 is SNHLY and CDR2 is FYNNEI. CDR3: CASSETDSQETLYF. In DNA, the CDR3 is TGTGCCAGCAGTGAAACAGATTCCCAAGAGACCCTGTACTTC.

In this sample, this clonotype turned up a few times. V gene TRBV12-3 or TRBV12-4 combines with J gene TRBJ1-1; D not resolved. With 1 base removed from V and 4 bases from J, the gap between germline ends came to 10 bases. There are 14 residues in the CDR3. The chain's CDR3 is CASSLDPRLTEAFF. The CDR3 nucleotides read TGTGCCAGCAGTTTAGACCCCCGACTCACTGAAGCTTTCTTT.

This clonotype came up many times. The chain employs TRBV5-5 and TRBJ2-7, with 11 nucleotides matching TRBD2. V gave up 4 bases and J gave up 0 bases; unmatched junction bases: 6. Germline values: CDR1 SGHKS, CDR2 YYEKEE (reference sequence). CDR3 length equals 16 residues. This chain's CDR3 is CASSPRLAGSSYEQYF. In nucleotides, the CDR3 is TGTGCCAGCAGCCCCCGACTAGCGGGGAGCTCCTACGAGCAGTACTTC.

This CDR3 is CASSEILASMHEQYF. The CDR3, as DNA: TGTGCCAGCAGTGAAATTTTAGCATCTATGCACGAGCAGTACTTC. This sequence joins TRBV6-1 and TRBJ2-7; no definite D call. Germline V CDR1 and CDR2: MNHNS, SASEGT. Trimming shortened V by 2 bases and J by 5 bases, and 16 bases separated the two germline ends. There are 15 residues in the CDR3.

This sequence joins TRBV11-2 and TRBJ1-1; 8 nucleotides line up with TRBD1. The V gene's germline CDR1 is SGHAT and CDR2 FQNNGV. Germline trimming cut 5 bases from V and 7 bases from J; bases unmatched to any gene: 9. This CDR3 spans 14 amino acids. The CDR3 spells CASSRGQGTFEAFF. The CDR3 DNA sequence: TGTGCCAGCAGCCGAGGACAGGGCACCTTTGAAGCTTTCTTT.

To note about this clonotype: One end of the junction fails to match germline, which may point to a read error. The chain combines TRBV19 with TRBJ2-3, with D possibly being TRBD1 (6 bases). The CDR3 is 15 amino acids. The germline CDR1 and CDR2 sequences are LNHDA and SQIVND (reference sequence). CDR3 bases: TGTGCCAGTGGTATATCGAGCAGGGGCTCGGATACGCAGTATTTT. It codes for CASGISSRGSDTQYF.

This clonotype was seen a handful of times. The CDR3 region has the DNA TGTGCCAGCAGTCTTTTTTTAAGCGGGGGGACAGATACGCAGTATTTT. It yields the protein CASSLFLSGGTDTQYF. This rearrangement joins TRBV12-3 or TRBV12-4 to TRBJ2-3; TRBD2 agrees at 9 bases. V lost 5 bases, J lost 3 bases, and 9 bases stayed unmatched. This CDR3 is 16 amino acids long.

This chain uses TRBV2 with TRBJ1-5; D gene ambiguous. Germline lookup yields CDR1 SNHLY and CDR2 FYNNEI. The CDR3 consists of 15 residues. The V gene lost 6 bases and the J gene lost 9 bases, with 21 bases spanning the gap. CDR3 in DNA: TGTGCCAGCAGCCCCCCCGGGCCAGCCCATCCGCCCCAGCATTTT. Its protein product is CASSPPGPAHPPQHF.

In this sample, this clonotype turned up a few times. CDR3: CSAAGTLQETQYF. CDR3 nucleotide sequence: TGCAGTGCTGCAGGGACATTACAAGAGACCCAGTACTTC. The chain joins TRBV20-1 to TRBJ2-5, with D possibly matching TRBD1 (6 bases). V dropped 5 bases and J dropped 2 bases, with 12 bases sitting between them. The CDR3 runs 13 residues. Per germline, CDR1 DFQATT and CDR2 SNEGSKA (reference sequence).